Listed here are 2 T cell receptor beta chains from one sample, sequenced in a study of T cell repertoires in cytomegalovirus infection (dated by TCRdb to the late 2010s). Taken with the paper, the label for treatment or condition translates to: in vitro stimulation with specific CMV peptide epitopes to enrich CMV-specific T cells. The instrument was an Illumina HiSeq 1500. Using fastp trimming at Q25 and MiXCR clonotype assembly, TCRdb reanalyzed the public sequencing data and kept in-frame beta chains. Each entry is one CDR3 protein sequence, shown with its most common DNA and genes. The sample has roughly 90,000 distinct CDR3 sequences on record, approximately 24% of them singletons. The top ten clonotypes cover around 50% of the sample. Antigens for these TCRs are unknown. The sequencing here drew on CD8+ T cells from cultured PBMCs, taken from culture after CMV antigen stimulation. Receptor source: a human donor in good health (CMV status not recorded). Some clones in this sample may be carry-over from other donors' samples.

This clonotype showed up just once. The chain recombines TRBV19 with TRBJ2-1, with a possible D match to TRBD1 (5 bases). Trimming removed 8 bases from V and 0 bases from J, with 14 bases in between. The CDR3 totals 15 residues. Germline assignment: CDR1 LNHDA and CDR2 SQIVND (reference sequence). DNA for the CDR3: TGTGCCAGTCGTACCGGCAGGGACTCCTACAATGAGCAGTTCTTC. Its protein product is CASRTGRDSYNEQFF.

The chain carries TRBV19 and TRBJ2-5; 13 bases are shared with TRBD2. The CDR3 consists of 18 residues. Losses at the gene ends were 3 bases for V and 2 bases for J; bases not matched to a gene: 9. Germline assignment: CDR1 LNHDA and CDR2 SQIVND (reference sequence). The CDR3 nucleotides are TGTGCCAGTAGTATTCGACTAGCGGGGGGCCCACCTCAAGAGACCCAGTACTTC. Residues: CASSIRLAGGPPQETQYF.